The 12 T cell receptor beta chains below come from one sample, sequenced in a study of T cell responses to AZD1222 COVID-19 vaccine. Method: immunoSEQ multiplex PCR; TCRdb's copy keeps in-frame clones and lacks some. In the table there are around 100,000 clones, about 89% of which are singletons. This sample comprised peripheral blood, obtained on day 0 of MenACWY control vaccination. The origin of the receptors is an adult in good health.

In the case of this clone: The same CDR3 also results from other DNA sequences found in this sample. V is TRBV5-1 and J is TRBJ1-3; D not certain. This CDR3 is built from 14 residues. Germline assignment: CDR1 SGHRS and CDR2 YFSETQ. V lost 0 bases and J 3 bases, leaving 7 bases between the germline ends. CDR3: CASSLAGIGNTIYF. CDR3 DNA sequence: TGCGCCAGCAGCTTGGCGGGGATTGGAAACACCATATATTTT.

This chain links TRBV19 with TRBJ1-1; no clear D. V was shortened by 4 bases and J by 0 bases, with 9 bases between the two germline ends. The V gene's germline CDR1 is LNHDA and CDR2 SQIVND (reference sequence). The CDR3 is made up of 14 amino acids. The CDR3 spells CASSTRWLNTEAFF. CDR3 nucleotide sequence: TGTGCCAGTAGTACCCGTTGGCTGAACACTGAAGCTTTCTTT.

The V gene is TRBV30, the J gene TRBJ2-7, with 10 bases fitting TRBD1. Trimming cost V 3 bases and J 2 bases; bases outside gene matches: 28. CDR3 length: 22 residues. CDR1 is GTSNPN, CDR2 SVGIG, per germline (reference sequence). The CDR3 loop is CAWRGGDRGFSPSSNLAYEQYF. Here the CDR3 DNA reads TGTGCCTGGAGGGGCGGGGACAGGGGCTTTTCCCCGTCCTCCAACCTAGCCTACGAGCAGTACTTC. Together with reference TRBV30 and TRBJ2-7, the CDR3 gives the full variable domain: SQTIHQWPATLVQPVGSPLSLECTVEGTSNPNLYWYRQAAGRGLQLLFYSVGIGQISSEVPQNLSASRPQDRQFILSSKKLLLSDSGFYLCAWRGGDRGFSPSSNLAYEQYFGPGTRLTVT.

The DNA of the CDR3 is TGTGCCAGCAGCTGGGACAGTGGCTATGGCTACACCTTC. It specifies CASSWDSGYGYTF. The chain carries TRBV2 and TRBJ1-2; 7 nucleotides match TRBD1. This CDR3 has 13 residues. Germline V CDR1 and CDR2: SNHLY, FYNNEI. Losses at the gene ends were 6 bases for V and 4 bases for J; bases not matched to a gene: 5.

Only one count was recorded for this clone. The CDR3 loop is CASSRGLNNSPLHF. The CDR3 DNA is TGTGCCAGCAGCCGCGGTCTGAATAATTCACCCCTCCACTTT. This chain joins TRBV6-5 and TRBJ1-6; D remains unclear. Germline CDR1 is MNHEY and CDR2 is SVGAGI. The CDR3 consists of 14 residues. V was trimmed by 6 bases and J by 5 bases, leaving 11 bases between them.

This clone was picked up a small number of times. This rearrangement joins TRBV4-2 to TRBJ1-2; D remains ambiguous. Germline V gene lookup returns CDR1 LGHNA and CDR2 YNFKEQ. There are 17 residues in the CDR3. V was trimmed by 1 base and J by 2 bases, leaving 17 bases between them. Written as DNA, the CDR3 is TGTGCCAGCAGCCAAGTCACCCAATTAAAGGGAAACTATGGCTACACCTTC. Translating it yields CASSQVTQLKGNYGYTF.

The chain carries TRBV4-2 and TRBJ2-7; D possibly corresponds to TRBD1 (5 bases). V was clipped by 2 bases and J by 2 bases, with 7 bases between them. The CDR3 runs to 13 residues. The germline V gene has CDR1 LGHNA and CDR2 YNFKEQ. This chain's CDR3 is CASSQPTAYEQYF. The CDR3 nucleotides are TGTGCCAGCAGCCAACCGACAGCCTACGAGCAGTACTTC.

The chain combines TRBV7-2 with TRBJ1-6; the D is unclear. Germline V CDR1 and CDR2: SGHTA, FQGNSA. This CDR3 is built from 14 residues. The V gene lost 6 bases and the J gene lost 7 bases, with 13 bases spanning the gap. CDR3 residues: CASRWIGYNSPLHF. The CDR3 DNA reads as TGTGCCAGCAGGTGGATAGGTTACAATTCACCCCTCCACTTT.

V usage is TRBV15 and J usage is TRBJ2-7, with a weak D call TRBD2 (5 bases). V lost 3 bases and J lost 3, with 12 bases in between. The CDR3 loop spans 14 amino acids. Germline assignment: CDR1 LNHNV and CDR2 YYDKDF (reference sequence). CDR3 nucleotides: TGTGCCACCAGCAGTGGGAGCCCCCTCTACGAGCAGTACTTC. Amino acids: CATSSGSPLYEQYF. Supplemented by reference TRBV15 and TRBJ2-7, the full variable domain reads DAMVIQNPRYQVTQFGKPVTLSCSQTLNHNVMYWYQQKSSQAPKLLFHYYDKDFNNEADTPDNFQSRRPNTSFCFLDIRSPGLGDTAMYLCATSSGSPLYEQYFGPGTRLTVT.

The gene calls are TRBV15 and TRBJ1-5; D is possibly TRBD1 (5 bases). V was pared by 5 bases and J by 2 bases, with 22 bases between. The germline gives CDR1 LNHNV, CDR2 YYDKDF (reference sequence). This CDR3 region has 18 residues. This CDR3 is CATSRALRDLGGNQPQHF. CDR3 DNA: TGTGCCACCAGCCGAGCGCTAAGGGACCTTGGGGGCAATCAGCCCCAGCATTTT.

The chain has TRBV19 and TRBJ1-5; D remains ambiguous. Germline V gene sequence: CDR1 LNHDA, CDR2 SQIVND (reference sequence). The V end lost 1 base, the J end lost 6 bases, and 13 bases lay between the germline ends. The CDR3 is 15 amino acids. The CDR3 here is CASSIARNLGQPQHF. CDR3 DNA: TGTGCCAGTAGTATAGCCAGGAATTTGGGTCAGCCCCAGCATTTT.

Written as DNA, the CDR3 is TGTGCCAGCAGCCCGGGACTACGTTACGAGCAGTACTTC. Protein: CASSPGLRYEQYF. This chain connects TRBV13 to TRBJ2-7; 7 bases match TRBD2. The germline CDR1 and CDR2 sequences are PRHDT and FYEKMQ (reference sequence). Trimming at V came to 5 bases and at J to 4 bases, leaving 5 bases not matched to a gene. The CDR3 totals 13 residues.